The 15 T cell receptor beta chains below come from one sample, sequenced in a study of cytomegalovirus exposure and HLA in healthy donors. A multiplex PCR was run with 60 Vbeta primers and 13 Jbeta primers. Assay: immunoSEQ multiplex PCR; the TCRdb copy retains only in-frame clones and omits some. This sample has roughly 190,000 clones, with roughly 13% found just once. Sequencing used PBMCs. These receptors all stem from a man aged 45-60 years in good health and CMV-seropositive.

This clone was counted once. The chain joins TRBV28 to TRBJ2-6, with 7 bases that match TRBD1. The CDR3 loop spans 17 amino acids. The germline V gene encodes CDR1 MDHEN and CDR2 SYDVKM. V lost 10 bases and J lost 0; bases outside the gene matches: 12. The CDR3 coding sequence is TGTGCCACCATAATGGACAGGACTTCCTCTGGGGCCAACGTCCTGACTTTC. It specifies CATIMDRTSSGANVLTF.

This clone turned up a few times. The V and J genes are TRBV10-3 and TRBJ2-3; 12 bases are shared with TRBD2. Unmatched junction bases numbered 4, after V lost 6 bases and J lost 6 bases. The CDR3 has 14 amino acids. The germline CDR1 and CDR2 sequences are ENHRY and SYGVKD. The CDR3 coding sequence is TGTGCCATCAGCACTAGCGGGGGGACTGATACGCAGTATTTT. It encodes CAISTSGGTDTQYF.

This chain joins TRBV11-3 and TRBJ1-1; 7 positions agree with TRBD1. Germline CDR1 SGHNT, CDR2 YENEEA. J lost 1 base, V lost 5 bases, and 4 bases had no gene match. CDR3 length equals 14 residues. The CDR3 here is CASSAWTGNTEAFF. The CDR3 DNA sequence: TGTGCCAGCAGCGCGTGGACAGGGAACACTGAAGCTTTCTTT.

CDR3 nucleotides: TGTGCCAGCAGTCCACAGGGAACTAGCAATCAGCCCCAGCATTTT. Encoded protein: CASSPQGTSNQPQHF. The V call is TRBV6-6, the J call TRBJ1-5, with D possibly matching TRBD1 (6 bases). Per germline, CDR1 MNHNY and CDR2 SVGAGI (reference sequence). The CDR3 is made up of 15 amino acids. Trimming took off 5 bases at V and 0 bases at J, with 11 bases between the two ends.

The chain recombines TRBV10-1 with TRBJ1-2; D remains unclear. This CDR3 is built from 15 residues. The V gene's germline CDR1 is WNHNN and CDR2 SYGVQD (reference sequence). V dropped 8 bases and J dropped 7 bases, with 23 bases sitting between them. CDR3 sequence: CASLNRSGEDSGYTF. As DNA, the CDR3 is TGCGCCAGCCTTAACAGAAGCGGAGAAGATTCTGGCTACACCTTC.

The chain recombines TRBV5-1 with TRBJ2-7; 7 bases agree with TRBD1. The CDR3 is 17 residues long. The junction had 19 bases not matched to a gene; V was cut back by 4 bases and J by 6 bases. Germline assignment: CDR1 SGHRS and CDR2 YFSETQ. Written as DNA, the CDR3 is TGCGCCAGCAGCGGACTCTGGGACAGCAAAATAGGGGGCGAGCAGTACTTC. Amino acid sequence: CASSGLWDSKIGGEQYF. Full variable domain (remainder filled in from reference TRBV5-1 and TRBJ2-7): KAGVTQTPRYLIKTRGQQVTLSCSPISGHRSVSWYQQTPGQGLQFLFEYFSETQRNKGNFPGRFSGRQFSNSRSEMNVSTLELGDSALYLCASSGLWDSKIGGEQYFGPGTRLTVT.

As to this clone: At the DNA level, this CDR3 is encoded by other sequences in the same sample as well. This rearrangement joins TRBV29-1 to TRBJ2-5, with no clear D. Trimming pared 2 bases from V and 5 bases from J, leaving 9 bases between. This CDR3 spans 12 amino acids. Germline V gene data show CDR1 as SQVTM and CDR2 as ANQGSEA. CDR3 DNA: TGCAGCGTTGAATGGAGTAGGGAGACCCAGTACTTC. Amino acid sequence: CSVEWSRETQYF. The full variable domain, in which reference TRBV29-1 and TRBJ2-5 provide the parts outside the CDR3, is SAVISQKPSRDICQRGTSLTIQCQVDSQVTMMFWYRQQPGQSLTLIATANQGSEATYESGFVIDKFPISRPNLTFSTLTVSNMSPEDSSIYLCSVEWSRETQYFGPGTRLLVL.

A few counts support this clone. The chain uses TRBV15 and TRBJ2-1, with a possible D match to TRBD1 (6 bases). V was shortened by 3 bases and J by 14 bases, with 14 bases between the two germline ends. Germline values: CDR1 LNHNV, CDR2 YYDKDF (reference sequence). The CDR3 has 12 residues. The CDR3 sequence: CATSSSGTREFF. The CDR3 bases are TGTGCCACCAGCAGCTCCGGGACAAGAGAGTTCTTC.

This clone appeared a few times. The chain combines TRBV10-3 with TRBJ2-3; 8 bases agree with TRBD2. CDR3 size: 15 residues. With 3 bases clipped from V and 4 bases from J, the junction kept 6 bases outside the gene matches. Germline V gives CDR1 ENHRY, CDR2 SYGVKD. CDR3 DNA sequence: TGTGCCATCAGTGAAGGGACGGGGGGGGCAGATACGCAGTATTTT. Its protein product is CAISEGTGGADTQYF.

The chain has TRBV5-4 and TRBJ2-3; 7 bases fit TRBD1. V gave up 4 bases and J gave up 6 bases; unmatched junction bases: 5. The CDR3 runs to 13 residues. The germline gives CDR1 SGHNT, CDR2 YYREEE (reference sequence). The CDR3 reads CASSPDRDDTQYF. The CDR3 coding sequence is TGTGCCAGCAGCCCCGACAGGGATGATACGCAGTATTTT.

V gene TRBV14 combines with J gene TRBJ2-2, with TRBD2 matching over 7 bases. J gave up 5 bases and V 6 bases, and 9 bases lay outside the gene matches. Germline V CDR1 and CDR2: SGHDN, FVKESK. The CDR3 is 15 amino acids. The CDR3 reads CASRPLSGGTGELFF. For the CDR3, the DNA is TGTGCCAGCAGACCCCTGTCCGGGGGGACCGGGGAGCTGTTTTTT.

The J gene is TRBJ1-6, the V gene TRBV19, with D perhaps TRBD1 (6 bases). The germline gives CDR1 LNHDA, CDR2 SQIVND (reference sequence). The CDR3 extends over 15 amino acids. The V end was cut by 5 bases, the J end by 4 bases, with 12 bases between. CDR3 nucleotides: TGTGCCAGTAGTCAGAATGGACAGTATAATTCACCCCTCCACTTT. Translating it yields CASSQNGQYNSPLHF.

The V call is TRBV5-4, the J call TRBJ2-1; TRBD2 matches 9 bases. This CDR3 is 16 amino acids long. With V trimmed by 4 bases and J by 4 bases, 9 bases remained unmatched. From germline, CDR1 is SGHNT and CDR2 YYREEE (reference sequence). Written as DNA, the CDR3 is TGTGCCAGCAGCCCGGATGGGCTAGCGGGGTACAATGAGCAGTTCTTC. Amino acid sequence: CASSPDGLAGYNEQFF.

This clone was detected only a few times. In DNA, the CDR3 is TGTGCCAGCAGTGCATCCACTAGCGGGGAAGAGACCCAGTACTTC. Amino acids: CASSASTSGEETQYF. V gene TRBV28 combines with J gene TRBJ2-5; 10 bases agree with TRBD2. Trimming cost V 5 bases and J 3 bases; bases outside gene matches: 6. The CDR3 is 15 residues long. Germline CDR1 reads MDHEN; CDR2 reads SYDVKM. Full variable domain (missing parts from reference TRBV28 and TRBJ2-5): DVKVTQSSRYLVKRTGEKVFLECVQDMDHENMFWYRQDPGLGLRLIYFSYDVKMKEKGDIPEGYSVSREKKERFSLILESASTNQTSMYLCASSASTSGEETQYFGPGTRLLVL.

The chain is built from TRBV5-1 and TRBJ2-5; a possible D gene is TRBD2 (6 bases). The V gene's germline CDR1 is SGHRS and CDR2 YFSETQ. V was cut by 0 bases and J by 2 bases, with 14 bases left in between. The CDR3 is 16 amino acids. This CDR3 reads CASSLGLRESQETQYF. CDR3 DNA: TGCGCCAGCAGCTTGGGCCTGCGGGAAAGTCAAGAGACCCAGTACTTC.